The 10 T cell receptor beta chains below come from one sample, sequenced in a study of T cell responses to AZD1222 COVID-19 vaccine. TCRdb keeps only in-frame clones here, not all; method: immunoSEQ multiplex PCR. This table holds 70,000 to 95,000 clones, 80% found once. The source was peripheral blood, collected on day 0 of AZD1222 vaccination. Receptors were obtained from an adult in good health.

The gene calls are TRBV5-1 and TRBJ2-7; D unresolved. Per germline, CDR1 SGHRS and CDR2 YFSETQ. The CDR3 consists of 14 residues. V was shortened by 0 bases and J by 0 bases, with 7 bases between the two germline ends. The CDR3 nucleotides read TGCGCCAGCAGCTTGGGGCCTCTCTCCTACGAGCAGTACTTC. Its protein is CASSLGPLSYEQYF. The full variable domain, in which reference TRBV5-1 and TRBJ2-7 provide the parts outside the CDR3, is KAGVTQTPRYLIKTRGQQVTLSCSPISGHRSVSWYQQTPGQGLQFLFEYFSETQRNKGNFPGRFSGRQFSNSRSEMNVSTLELGDSALYLCASSLGPLSYEQYFGPGTRLTVT.

V and J are TRBV30 and TRBJ1-6; D may be TRBD1 (6 bases). This CDR3 is 13 amino acids long. Germline-derived CDR1 and CDR2 are GTSNPN and SVGIG (reference sequence). Trimming shortened V by 8 bases and J by 7 bases, and 15 bases separated the two germline ends. The DNA for the CDR3 is TGTGCCCTCGCAGCCAGGGGAAATTCACCCCTCCACTTT. Its protein product is CALAARGNSPLHF. Together with reference TRBV30 and TRBJ1-6, the CDR3 gives the full variable domain: SQTIHQWPATLVQPVGSPLSLECTVEGTSNPNLYWYRQAAGRGLQLLFYSVGIGQISSEVPQNLSASRPQDRQFILSSKKLLLSDSGFYLCALAARGNSPLHFGNGTRLTVT.

V usage is TRBV7-9 and J usage is TRBJ2-7; D unresolved. V dropped 4 bases and J dropped 5 bases, with 6 bases sitting between them. CDR3 length equals 11 residues. From germline, CDR1 is SEHNR and CDR2 FQNEAQ (reference sequence). In nucleotides, the CDR3 is TGTGCCAGCAGCTCAATGAACGAGCAGTACTTC. It is translated as CASSSMNEQYF.

This clone has more than one count but fewer than ten. V usage is TRBV12-5 and J usage is TRBJ2-3; D is perhaps TRBD1 or TRBD2 (5 bases each). Per germline, CDR1 LGHNT and CDR2 FRNRAP. This CDR3 is built from 13 residues. Trimming left V 6 bases short and J 0 bases short, with 7 bases between. The chain's CDR3 is CASGRDSTDTQYF. In DNA, the CDR3 is TGTGCTAGTGGCAGGGACAGCACAGATACGCAGTATTTT.

Worth noting for this clone: One end of the junction varies from germline; a read error may be responsible. The chain has TRBV7-9 and TRBJ1-1; possibly TRBD1 for D (6 bases). Germline V gives CDR1 SEHNR, CDR2 FQNEAQ (reference sequence). This CDR3 region has 13 residues. The CDR3 spells CASTLGGEYGAFF. CDR3 sequence (DNA): TGTGCCAGCACCTTAGGGGGGGAATACGGGGCTTTCTTT.

The chain has TRBV2 and TRBJ2-7; D assignment may be TRBD1 or TRBD2 (5 bases each). The V and J ends lost 6 bases and 6 bases respectively, with 15 bases between them. Germline V gives CDR1 SNHLY, CDR2 FYNNEI. The CDR3 runs to 13 residues. CDR3 residues: CASRTRGSGEQYF. The CDR3 region has the DNA TGTGCCAGCAGGACCCGGGGCTCGGGCGAGCAGTACTTC.

V and J are TRBV12-3 or TRBV12-4 and TRBJ1-6; D is ambiguous. Trimming cost V 3 bases and J 7 bases, with 4 bases left between them. The CDR3 sequence is 12 residues long. The CDR3 nucleotides are TGTGCCAGCAGTTTTGGAAATTCACCCCTCCACTTT. The encoded protein is CASSFGNSPLHF.

V and J are TRBV2 and TRBJ1-1; TRBD1 aligns across 8 bases. CDR1 and CDR2 (germline): SNHLY, FYNNEI. The CDR3 sequence is 15 residues long. The junction had 10 bases not matched to a gene; V was cut back by 6 bases and J by 4 bases. The CDR3 loop is CASRRAGGLGTEAFF. The DNA for the CDR3 is TGTGCCAGCAGACGTGCAGGGGGCCTTGGCACTGAAGCTTTCTTT.

The V and J genes are TRBV19 and TRBJ2-7; D gene unclear. Germline V gene data show CDR1 as LNHDA and CDR2 as SQIVND (reference sequence). This CDR3 spans 14 amino acids. V lost 3 bases, J lost 2 bases, and 11 bases lay in between. Here the CDR3 reads CASSIGNSAYEQYF. The DNA for the CDR3 is TGTGCCAGTAGTATTGGGAATTCGGCCTACGAGCAGTACTTC.

The chain combines TRBV5-1 with TRBJ2-3; the match to TRBD1 covers 7 bases. The CDR3 has 16 amino acids. J gave up 1 base and V 6 bases, and 11 bases lay outside the gene matches. Germline CDR1 is SGHRS and CDR2 is YFSETQ. DNA for the CDR3: TGCGCCAGCACCCGAACCGGGACAGCACGCACAGATACGCAGTATTTT. Its translation: CASTRTGTARTDTQYF.